The 26 T cell receptor beta chains below come from one sample, sequenced in a study of tumor-infiltrating lymphocytes in primary liver carcinoma. Both RNA and DNA were isolated together from approximately 20-30 mg of bulk tissue that had not been sorted. With a constant-region primer, TCR beta cDNA was made from 450 to 500 ng of total RNA. What produced the TCR beta libraries was three nested multiplex PCR rounds using slightly modified ARM-PCR. Running nine to ten cycles apiece, the first two PCR rounds relied on TRBV1-TRBV30 forward primers together with a C-beta reverse primer. TCRdb independently ran MiXCR on the multiplex PCR reads; one entry per CDR3 protein. This table has roughly 120,000 distinct CDR3 sequences, around 70% appearing once. The sequenced sample consisted of tumor-adjacent normal liver tissue. The origin of the receptors is a woman between 55 and 75 years old with primary liver carcinoma and hepatitis B virus infection.

This rearrangement joins TRBV11-2 to TRBJ2-3, with D possibly matching TRBD2 (6 bases). The CDR3 is 14 amino acids. The germline V gene has CDR1 SGHAT and CDR2 FQNNGV. The V and J ends lost 1 base and 7 bases respectively, with 12 bases between them. CDR3 DNA: TGTGCCAGCAGCTTAGGGGTACTAGCATATACGCAGTATTTT. Protein product: CASSLGVLAYTQYF.

Worth noting for this clonotype: The junction shows a germline mismatch at one end, possibly a read error. This chain's CDR3 is CASSHIKPARTSLNTGDLFF. The CDR3 DNA reads as TGCGCCAGCAGCCACATAAAGCCCGCTCGGACTAGCTTGAACACCGGGGACCTGTTTTTT. The chain employs TRBV4-1 and TRBJ2-2; 8 bases are shared with TRBD2. CDR1 MGHRA and CDR2 YSYEKL come from the germline V gene. This CDR3 has 20 residues.

This chain links TRBV6-2 or TRBV6-3 with TRBJ1-5; D remains ambiguous. The CDR3 extends over 13 amino acids. V was clipped by 5 bases and J by 10 bases, with 15 bases between them. The V gene's germline CDR1 is MNHEY and CDR2 SVGEGT. CDR3 protein: CASSETDIQPQHF. Here the CDR3 DNA reads TGTGCCAGCAGTGAGACGGATATTCAACCCCAGCATTTT.

Concerning this clonotype itself: Since a much larger clone is just one base distant, this may be a read error. V is TRBV13 and J is TRBJ2-1, with a tentative D call TRBD1 (6 bases). The CDR3 runs 17 residues. CDR1 PRHDT and CDR2 FYEKMQ come from the germline V gene (reference sequence). The CDR3 DNA follows: TGTGCCAGCAGCATAGGACAGATGGCTAGCTCCTACAATGAGCAGTTCTTC. It translates to CASSIGQMASSYNEQFF.

Comment on this clonotype: A read error may account for a junction end that differs from germline. This sequence joins TRBV11-2 and TRBJ2-3; D gene ambiguous. Germline CDR1 SGHAT, CDR2 FQNNGV. The CDR3 has 13 amino acids. CDR3 in amino acids: CASSLWCPDTQYF. The DNA of the CDR3 is TGTGCCAGCAGCTTGTGGTGTCCAGATACGCAATATTTT.

The chain links TRBV2 to TRBJ2-1; TRBD2 is a possible D gene (5 bases). The CDR3 runs 15 residues. Germline V gene sequence: CDR1 SNHLY, CDR2 FYNNEI. V dropped 9 bases and J dropped 3 bases, with 18 bases sitting between them. CDR3 sequence reads: CASSAARGNYNEQFF. As DNA, the CDR3 is TGTGCCAGTAGCGCCGCCAGAGGGAACTACAATGAGCAGTTCTTC. The variable domain in full, completed from reference TRBV2 and TRBJ2-1, reads EPEVTQTPSHQVTQMGQEVILRCVPISNHLYFYWYRQILGQKVEFLVSFYNNEISEKSEIFDDQFSVERPDGSNFTLKIRSTKLEDSAMYFCASSAARGNYNEQFFGPGTRLTVL.

Notes on this clonotype: Without the conserved terminal phenylalanine or tryptophan, this CDR3 likely stems from a read error. The DNA is omitted, as the CDR3 cannot be located on it reliably, and the CDR3 follows TCRdb's listing. The chain uses TRBV28 and TRBJ2-4; TRBD1, the table's D call, lacks a check against the DNA. Germline V CDR1 and CDR2: MDHEN, SYDVKM. The CDR3 length is 14 residues, termini included. The CDR3 sequence is CASRGTGVLHIQHL.

Comment on this clonotype: The CDR3 does not close with the conserved phenylalanine or tryptophan, likely indicating a read error. This chain connects TRBV11-2 to TRBJ2-3; 7 bases align to TRBD2. The CDR3 consists of 20 residues. Germline-derived CDR1 and CDR2 are SGHAT and FQNNGV. The CDR3 loop reads CASSLRGPAGLRVRTDMQYV. The CDR3 nucleotides read TGTGCCAGCAGCTTAAGGGGCCCAGCGGGATTGAGAGTCCGCACAGATATGCAGTATGTT.

This clonotype has a count of ten or more. This chain uses TRBV12-3 or TRBV12-4 with TRBJ2-1; 7 bases align to TRBD2. V lost 2 bases, J lost 11 bases, and 9 bases stayed unmatched. This CDR3 is built from 14 residues. This chain's CDR3 is CASSLRGESWKQFF. For the CDR3, the DNA is TGTGCCAGCAGTTTACGGGGGGAATCCTGGAAGCAGTTCTTC.

Points on this clonotype: At one end, the junction sequence differs from germline, possibly due to a read error. The chain carries TRBV6-2 or TRBV6-3 and TRBJ2-7, with 7 bases fitting TRBD2. The CDR3 runs to 16 residues. Germline loops: CDR1 MNHEY, CDR2 SVGEGT. CDR3 in amino acids: CVSSLTTSGNSYEQYF. In DNA, the CDR3 is TGTGTCAGCAGTCTCACGACCAGCGGGAACTCCTACGAGCAGTACTTC.

The chain links TRBV11-3 to TRBJ2-3; D is unclear. The V end lost 5 bases, the J end lost 2 bases, and 14 bases lay between the germline ends. Per the germline V gene, CDR1 is SGHNT and CDR2 is YENEEA. The CDR3 is 15 residues long. The CDR3 DNA reads as TGTGCCAGCAGCCATAAGAGCGAGCACACAGATACGCAGTATTTT. Translated: CASSHKSEHTDTQYF.

In the case of this clonotype: A read error may account for a junction end that differs from germline. The chain employs TRBV5-1 and TRBJ2-1, with 8 bases identical to TRBD2. CDR3 length: 14 amino acids. From germline, CDR1 is SGHRS and CDR2 YFSETQ. The DNA of the CDR3 is TGCGCCAACAGCCCTGGGACTAGTGGGAGGGGGCAGTTCTTC. Its translation: CANSPGTSGRGQFF.

Sample share makes this clonotype medium-sized (0.01 to 0.1%). The chain uses TRBV11-1 and TRBJ2-1; 12 nucleotides align to TRBD2. The ends lost 4 bases at V and 5 bases at J; junction bases unmatched: 6. The CDR3 sequence is 16 residues long. Germline values: CDR1 SGHAT, CDR2 FQDESV (reference sequence). The CDR3 is CASSSRTSGENNEQFF. The CDR3 DNA is TGTGCCAGCAGCTCAAGGACTAGCGGGGAGAACAATGAGCAGTTCTTC.

At least ten counts were recorded for this clonotype. This chain connects TRBV5-1 to TRBJ2-1, with D uncertain. With 0 bases removed from V and 0 bases from J, the gap between germline ends came to 7 bases. Looked up from germline, CDR1 is SGHRS and CDR2 is YFSETQ. This CDR3 is built from 15 residues. The CDR3 sequence: CASSLATDSYNEQFF. The DNA of the CDR3 is TGCGCCAGCAGCTTGGCCACAGACTCCTACAATGAGCAGTTCTTC.

On this clonotype itself: A much larger clone differs from this one at a single base, so this may be a read error. The genes are TRBV5-1 and TRBJ2-3; 7 bases align to TRBD2. The germline gives CDR1 SGHRS, CDR2 YFSETQ. CDR3 length: 15 residues. CDR3 nucleotide sequence: TGCGGCAGCAGCTTCAGCGGGAAAAGCGCAGATACGCAGTATTTT. Its translation is CGSSFSGKSADTQYF.

With respect to this clonotype: A much larger clone differs from this one at a single base, so this may be a read error. The chain has TRBV28 and TRBJ2-7; 16 nucleotides agree with TRBD2. CDR1 and CDR2 from the germline V gene are MDHEN and SYDVKM. The V segment lost 2 bases and the J segment 3 bases; nucleotides outside the gene matches: 10. The CDR3 has 19 residues. The CDR3 region is CASSLGTSGRATKVYEQYF. The DNA of the CDR3 is TGTGCCAGCAGTTTAGGGACTAGCGGGAGGGCCACGAAGGTCTACGAGCAGTACTTC.

This clonotype was picked up many times. The rearrangement joins TRBV7-9 to TRBJ2-4, with D tentatively TRBD2 (6 bases). Germline CDR1 is SEHNR and CDR2 is FQNEAQ (reference sequence). Trimming removed 4 bases from V and 1 base from J, with 14 bases in between. This CDR3 region has 16 residues. CDR3 coding DNA: TGTGCCAGCAGCTCCGGACTATCTGGGGCCAAAAACATTCAGTACTTC. Translated, it gives CASSSGLSGAKNIQYF. The whole variable domain, remainder taken from reference TRBV7-9 and TRBJ2-4, is DTGVSQNPRHKITKRGQNVTFRCDPISEHNRLYWYRQTLGQGPEFLTYFQNEAQLEKSRLLSDRFSAERPKGSFSTLEIQRTEQGDSAMYLCASSSGLSGAKNIQYFGAGTRLSVL.

This clonotype appeared many times. The V gene is TRBV12-3 or TRBV12-4, the J gene TRBJ2-7; 13 bases map to TRBD2. J gave up 9 bases and V 6 bases, and 8 bases lay outside the gene matches. The CDR3 has 14 residues. The chain's CDR3 is CASSRGLAGSRQYF. The CDR3 nucleotides read TGTGCCAGCAGCCGGGGACTAGCGGGATCTCGGCAGTACTTC.

To note about this clonotype: Sequence at one end of the junction differs from germline and may be a read error. V usage is TRBV11-1 and J usage is TRBJ1-1; 9 bases agree with TRBD1. The CDR3 is made up of 17 amino acids. The germline V gene has CDR1 SGHAT and CDR2 FQDESV (reference sequence). CDR3 protein: CASRHRDRALGFSEALF. For the CDR3, the DNA is TGTGCCAGCAGACACCGGGACAGGGCCTTAGGTTTTTCTGAAGCTCTCTTT.

This clonotype showed up just once. A much bigger clone sits one base away, suggesting this may be a read error. The chain joins TRBV20-1 to TRBJ1-5; D is tentatively TRBD1 or TRBD2 (5 bases each). Gene TRBJ2-3 matches the end of the DNA better, so the J call may be wrong. The CDR3 extends over 16 amino acids. Germline V lookup: CDR1 DFQATT, CDR2 SNEGSKA (reference sequence). The CDR3 protein is CSARDLVTASNQPQYF. CDR3 nucleotides: TGCAGTGCTAGAGATCTGGTGACAGCTAGCAATCAGCCCCAGTATTTT.

Regarding this clonotype: No conserved phenylalanine or tryptophan ends this CDR3, so it is likely a read error. The V and J genes are TRBV28 and TRBJ1-5, with no clear D. The CDR3 runs 15 residues. Trimming stripped 2 bases from V and 6 bases from J, with 14 bases between. Germline V CDR1 and CDR2: MDHEN, SYDVKM. CDR3 in amino acids: CASSLEVGLRQPQHL. DNA of the CDR3: TGTGCCAGCAGTTTAGAAGTCGGGTTGCGTCAGCCCCAGCATTTG.

Comment on this clonotype: This may be a read error, as it is one base from a much larger clone. The CDR3 ends on some other residue instead of the conserved phenylalanine or tryptophan, so this is likely a read error. The CDR3 nucleotides are TGTGCCAGCAGCTCCGTGTCCCCTGGTTCACCCCTCCACTAT. Protein: CASSSVSPGSPLHY. The chain uses TRBV7-9 and TRBJ1-6; D is undetermined. This CDR3 spans 14 amino acids. The V gene lost 4 bases and the J gene lost 9 bases, with 13 bases spanning the gap. The germline V gene has CDR1 SEHNR and CDR2 FQNEAQ (reference sequence).

This sequence joins TRBV10-1 and TRBJ2-2; 7 nucleotides line up with TRBD2. This CDR3 spans 13 amino acids. Germline V lookup: CDR1 WNHNN, CDR2 SYGVQD (reference sequence). V lost 7 bases, J lost 11 bases, and 10 bases stayed unmatched. CDR3 sequence reads: CASNGWDYQELFF. Here the CDR3 DNA reads TGCGCCAGCAATGGGTGGGACTACCAAGAGCTGTTTTTT.

Regarding this clonotype: One end of the junction is discordant with germline, which a read error may explain. The V call is TRBV6-1, the J call TRBJ2-7, with TRBD2 as a possible D gene (6 bases). The CDR3 runs 13 residues. CDR1 is MNHNS, CDR2 SASEGT, per germline. The CDR3 sequence: CASGEGEEYKQYF. Here the CDR3 DNA reads TGTGCCAGCGGTGAAGGGGAGGAGTACAAGCAGTACTTC.

This clonotype was seen at least ten times. With a much larger clone just one base away, this may be a read error. This chain connects TRBV12-3 or TRBV12-4 to TRBJ1-3; TRBD1 matches at 9 bases. The trim removed 7 bases at V and 8 bases at J, leaving 3 bases unmatched. The CDR3 loop spans 12 amino acids. The CDR3 bases are TGTGCCAGCAAGACAGGGGGATACACCATATATTTT. Its translation is CASKTGGYTIYF.

This clonotype was seen only once. The junction shows a germline mismatch at one end, possibly a read error. The V call is TRBV2, the J call TRBJ1-1; D remains ambiguous. CDR1 is SNHLY and CDR2 is FYNNEI in the germline V gene. The CDR3 extends over 12 amino acids. CDR3: CASTLANTETFF. CDR3 nucleotides: TGTGCCAGCACTCTCGCCAACACTGAAACTTTCTTT.